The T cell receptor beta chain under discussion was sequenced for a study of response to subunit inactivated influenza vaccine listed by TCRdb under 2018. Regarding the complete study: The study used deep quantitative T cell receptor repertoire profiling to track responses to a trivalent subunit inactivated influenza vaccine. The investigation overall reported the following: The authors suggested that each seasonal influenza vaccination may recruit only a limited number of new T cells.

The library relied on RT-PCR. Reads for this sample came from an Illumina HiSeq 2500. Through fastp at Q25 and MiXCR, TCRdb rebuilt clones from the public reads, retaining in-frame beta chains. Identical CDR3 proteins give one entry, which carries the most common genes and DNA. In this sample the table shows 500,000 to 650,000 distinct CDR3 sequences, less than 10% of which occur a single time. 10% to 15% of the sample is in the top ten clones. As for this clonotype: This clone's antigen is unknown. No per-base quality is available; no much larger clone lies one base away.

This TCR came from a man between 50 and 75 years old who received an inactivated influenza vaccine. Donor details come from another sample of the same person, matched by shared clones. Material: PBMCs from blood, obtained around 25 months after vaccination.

The nucleotide sequence reads as follows: TGCAGTGCTAGAGATGGTGCGGTTAACTATGGCTACACCTTC. The resulting protein is CSARDGAVNYGYTF. This chain is built from TRBV20-1 and TRBJ1-2; too little of a D gene remains to name it. The germline ends are 9 bases apart after V is trimmed by 0 bases and J by 1 base. CDR1 and CDR2 (DFQATT, SNEGSKA) derive from the germline V gene (reference sequence). Its CDR3 holds 14 amino acids, cysteine through phenylalanine. The kept DNA is CDR3 alone, 42 bases in frame from the first base.